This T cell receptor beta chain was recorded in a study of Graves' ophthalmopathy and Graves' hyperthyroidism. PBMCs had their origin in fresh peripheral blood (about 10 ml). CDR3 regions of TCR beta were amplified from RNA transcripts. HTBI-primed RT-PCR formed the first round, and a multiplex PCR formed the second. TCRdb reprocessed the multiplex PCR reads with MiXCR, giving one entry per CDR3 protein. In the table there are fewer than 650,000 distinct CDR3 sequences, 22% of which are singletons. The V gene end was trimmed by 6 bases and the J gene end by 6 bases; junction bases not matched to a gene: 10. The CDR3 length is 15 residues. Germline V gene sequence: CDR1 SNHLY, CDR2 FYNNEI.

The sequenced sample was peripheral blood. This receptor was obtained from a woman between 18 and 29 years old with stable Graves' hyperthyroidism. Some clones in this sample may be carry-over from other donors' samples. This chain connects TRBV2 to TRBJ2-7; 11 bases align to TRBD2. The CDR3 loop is CASSHTSGSQSEQYF. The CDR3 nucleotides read TGTGCCAGCAGCCACACTAGCGGGAGTCAATCCGAGCAGTACTTC.